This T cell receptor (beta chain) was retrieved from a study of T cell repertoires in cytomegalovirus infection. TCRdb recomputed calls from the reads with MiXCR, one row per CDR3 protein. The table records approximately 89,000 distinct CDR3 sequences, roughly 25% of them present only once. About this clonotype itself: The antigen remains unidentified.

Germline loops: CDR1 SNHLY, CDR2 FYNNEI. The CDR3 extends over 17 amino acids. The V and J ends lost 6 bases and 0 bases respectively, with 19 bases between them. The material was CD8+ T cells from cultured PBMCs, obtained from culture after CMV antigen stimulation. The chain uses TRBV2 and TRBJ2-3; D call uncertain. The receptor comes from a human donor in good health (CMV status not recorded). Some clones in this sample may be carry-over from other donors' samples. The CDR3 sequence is CASSASSAPTSTDTQYF. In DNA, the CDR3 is TGTGCCAGCAGCGCATCCTCAGCGCCAACTAGCACAGATACGCAGTATTTT. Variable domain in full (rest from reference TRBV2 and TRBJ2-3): EPEVTQTPSHQVTQMGQEVILRCVPISNHLYFYWYRQILGQKVEFLVSFYNNEISEKSEIFDDQFSVERPDGSNFTLKIRSTKLEDSAMYFCASSASSAPTSTDTQYFGPGTRLTVL.